Listed here are 10 T cell receptor beta chains from one sample, sequenced in a study of T cells in women clearing cervical HPV infection. Assay: immunoSEQ multiplex PCR; the TCRdb copy retains only in-frame clones and omits some. The sample table sets out approximately 35,000 clones. What was sequenced was blood buffy coat. The receptor source for this set is a woman between 18 and 69 years old with a cervical HPV16 infection that either progressed to CIN3+ or cleared (not recorded which).

Concerning this clone itself: The read comes to an end 3 residues before the CDR3 does, leaving the germline J gene to fill in the end. V usage is TRBV19 and J usage is TRBJ2-7; 9 nucleotides line up with TRBD2. The CDR3 is 16 amino acids. V shed 5 bases and J 0 bases; nucleotides not matched to a gene: 8. Germline CDR1 reads LNHDA; CDR2 reads SQIVND (reference sequence). The DNA read from the CDR3 is TGTGCCAGTAGTCCATCTCTAGCGGGGAGCTCCTACGAG. It translates to CASSPSLAGSSYE. In full, the CDR3 reads CASSPSLAGSSYEQYF.

Points on this clone: The CDR3 end lies 3 residues beyond the end of the read and is filled in from the germline J gene. The V call is TRBV12-3 or TRBV12-4, the J call TRBJ2-3, with D unclear. The CDR3 spans 14 residues. V was trimmed by 3 bases and J by 6 bases, leaving 13 bases between them. The part of the CDR3 DNA that was read is TGTGCCAGCAGTTTTGCCCCCCAGTCGGATACG. Translation gives CASSFAPQSDT. The full CDR3 sequence reads CASSFAPQSDTQYF.

Remarks on this clone: The read finishes 3 residues shy of the CDR3 end, and the germline J gene is used to complete it. The chain couples TRBV7-9 to TRBJ1-3; D gene uncertain. Trimming removed 5 bases at V and 7 bases at J, with 15 bases between. The CDR3 runs to 14 residues. Germline CDR1 SEHNR, CDR2 FQNEAQ (reference sequence). The CDR3 reads CASSTEGKGNTIYF. CDR3 bases read: TGTGCCAGCAGCACAGAAGGAAAGGGCAACACC.

With regard to this clone: The read gets to within 3 residues of the CDR3 end, and the germline J gene fills in the rest. The sample carries other DNA sequences with the same CDR3. The rearrangement links TRBV19 to TRBJ1-3, with 7 bases identical to TRBD1. Germline CDR1 is LNHDA and CDR2 is SQIVND (reference sequence). The CDR3 runs to 15 residues. The V segment lost 5 bases and the J segment 2 bases; nucleotides outside the gene matches: 6. The CDR3 sequence: CASSPRTGPGNTIYF. The part of the CDR3 DNA that was read is TGTGCCAGTAGTCCCCGGACAGGACCTGGAAACACC.

For this clone: The DNA ends 3 residues before the CDR3 does, and the rest of the CDR3 is filled in from the germline J gene. The V gene is TRBV5-1, the J gene TRBJ2-7, with TRBD2 matching over 9 bases. The CDR3 is made up of 14 amino acids. The trim removed 6 bases at V and 2 bases at J, leaving 6 bases unmatched. Germline V lookup: CDR1 SGHRS, CDR2 YFSETQ. The CDR3 DNA, read in part, is TGCGCCAGCACCCGGACTAGCGAAACCTACGAG. Its translation is CASTRTSETYE. The full-length CDR3 reads as CASTRTSETYEQYF.

Of note for this clone: The CDR3 goes on 3 residues after the read ends, and that part is filled in from the germline J gene. The rearrangement uses TRBV18 and TRBJ2-4; maybe TRBD2 (6 bases). The germline CDR1 and CDR2 sequences are KGHSH and LQKENI. The CDR3 has 13 amino acids. The sequenced CDR3 bases are TGTGCCAGCTCACCATCGGCGGACTATGGT. It specifies CASSPSADYG. The full CDR3 is CASSPSADYGQYF.

Notes on this clone: The read ends 3 residues early relative to the CDR3; the germline J gene fills the gap. The chain links TRBV10-3 to TRBJ2-1, with TRBD1 matching 7 bases. Germline V gene data show CDR1 as ENHRY and CDR2 as SYGVKD. V gave up 8 bases and J gave up 8 bases; unmatched junction bases: 6. This CDR3 has 12 residues. Partial CDR3 DNA: TGTGCCATCGGACAGGAACCCGATGAG. Amino acids: CAIGQEPDE. The full CDR3 is CAIGQEPDEQFF.

Concerning this clone itself: The CDR3 extends 3 residues past the end of the read, so its final part is completed from the germline J gene. The chain links TRBV6-2 or TRBV6-3 to TRBJ1-2, with a weak D call TRBD1 (5 bases). This CDR3 is 14 amino acids long. Germline V gene lookup returns CDR1 MNHEY and CDR2 SVGEGT. V was trimmed by 2 bases and J by 2 bases, leaving 9 bases between them. The CDR3 bases that were read are TGTGCCAGCAGTTACCCGGAGGGGAACTATGGC. As protein: CASSYPEGNYG. The full CDR3 protein reads CASSYPEGNYGYTF.

Worth noting for this clone: Read coverage stops 3 residues before the CDR3 terminus; the germline J gene supplies the remainder. V usage is TRBV10-3 and J usage is TRBJ2-1, with D maybe TRBD2 (6 bases). CDR3 length: 14 residues. CDR1 ENHRY and CDR2 SYGVKD come from the germline V gene. The V gene lost 4 bases and the J gene lost 6 bases, with 13 bases spanning the gap. CDR3 sequence reads: CAISGLGEANEQFF. Incomplete CDR3 DNA: TGTGCCATCAGTGGACTAGGGGAGGCCAATGAG.

With regard to this clone: The CDR3 end is not reached by the read, which stops 3 residues before it; the germline J gene fills it in. The V call is TRBV5-1, the J call TRBJ2-1; a weak D match, TRBD2 (7 bases). Germline V gives CDR1 SGHRS, CDR2 YFSETQ. The CDR3 consists of 13 residues. V gave up 1 base and J gave up 8 bases, with 10 bases separating them. CDR3 DNA, as far as it was read: TGCGCCAGCAGCTTGTCGGGGGGCGATGAG. Protein: CASSLSGGDE. The whole CDR3 protein reads CASSLSGGDEQFF.